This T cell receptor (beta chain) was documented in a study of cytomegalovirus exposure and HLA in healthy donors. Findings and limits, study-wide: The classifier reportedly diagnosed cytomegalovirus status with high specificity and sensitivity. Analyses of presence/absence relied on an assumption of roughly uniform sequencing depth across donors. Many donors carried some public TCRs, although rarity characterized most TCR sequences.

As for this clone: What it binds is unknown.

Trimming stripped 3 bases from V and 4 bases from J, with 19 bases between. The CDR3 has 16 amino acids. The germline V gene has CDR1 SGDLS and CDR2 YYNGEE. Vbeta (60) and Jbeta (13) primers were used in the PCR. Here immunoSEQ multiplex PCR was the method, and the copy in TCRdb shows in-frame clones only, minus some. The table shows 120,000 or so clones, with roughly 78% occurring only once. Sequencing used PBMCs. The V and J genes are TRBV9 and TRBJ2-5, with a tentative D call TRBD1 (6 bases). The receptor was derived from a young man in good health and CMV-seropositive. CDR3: CASSGPRTASGETQYF. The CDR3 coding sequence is TGTGCCAGCAGCGGCCCCCGGACAGCGTCCGGAGAGACCCAGTACTTC.